This T cell receptor beta chain originates from a study of early T cells in non-severe SARS-CoV-2 infection. Study summary: Bulk RNA from unsorted whole blood was sequenced; chains were unpaired.

TCRdb called the 5' RACE reads again in MiXCR, with one record for every CDR3 protein. Of tens of thousands of distinct CDR3 sequences in the sample, 9% to 14% were seen once. V lost 5 bases to trimming and J lost 8 bases, with 13 bases between them. The CDR3 has 13 residues. From germline, CDR1 is SEHNR and CDR2 FQNEAQ (reference sequence). This clonotype was sampled from an adult who was a healthcare worker with PCR-confirmed SARS-CoV-2 infection or an uninfected control (not recorded which). The chain recombines TRBV7-9 with TRBJ2-1; either TRBD1 or TRBD2 may fit D (5 bases each). Sequencing input: whole blood. CDR3 amino acids: CASSPPGSDEQFF. The CDR3 nucleotides are TGTGCCAGCAGCCCCCCAGGGAGCGATGAGCAGTTCTTC.